In this sample, the clone carrying this T cell receptor (beta chain) turned up a few times. Antigen: not known. V was pared by 6 bases and J by 12 bases, with 18 bases between. The CDR3 totals 14 residues. The germline gives CDR1 MNHEY, CDR2 SVGAGI. These data are taken from a study of T cells in localized non-small cell lung cancer. The method was immunoSEQ multiplex PCR; TCRdb's version includes in-frame clones alone and lacks a portion of them. Here the sample spans 30,000 to 35,000 clones, roughly 90% being singletons. Study-level results: Out of the top 100 tumor clones, a median 57 were seen in adjacent lung. Longer overall survival was linked to higher blood T cell density.

The clonotype comes from a woman aged 40 to 75 with stage I lung adenocarcinoma. The chain uses TRBV6-5 and TRBJ1-6; D unclear. The starting material was peripheral blood, obtained before any cancer treatment. CDR3 sequence: CASRPYTPSIPLHF. The CDR3 bases are TGTGCCAGCAGACCCTATACCCCAAGCATACCCCTCCACTTT.